Listed below are T cell receptor beta chains from one sample, sequenced in a study of vaccination effects on CD4 cells after COVID-19. TCRdb's table, derived via immunoSEQ multiplex PCR, lists solely in-frame clones and lacks some. The sample has 30,000 to 45,000 clones, less than 70% seen once. The antigens of these receptors remain unknown. This specimen was CD4+ T cells from PBMCs cultured with HCoV-OC43 spike peptides, taken before COVID-19 vaccination. These receptors all stem from a human donor who received a COVID-19 vaccine. Each CDR3 is given with its conserved first and last residue. Fields, in order: clone size, V gene, D gene, J gene, CDR3 protein, CDR3 DNA. D genes are given only for firm matches. Rows may omit the clone size; those that give it use once, few, many or a size class.

once	TRBV15	-	TRBJ2-5	CATSRDIETQYF	TGTGCCACCAGCAGGGATATAGAGACCCAGTACTTC
-	TRBV2	-	TRBJ2-7	CASSGARLSYEQYF	TGTGCCAGCAGTGGGGCGAGGCTCTCCTACGAGCAGTACTTC
few	TRBV19	-	TRBJ2-1	CASSIGPTTRWDNEQFF	TGTGCCAGTAGTATTGGGCCTACAACTAGGTGGGACAATGAGCAGTTCTTC
-	TRBV11-2	TRBD2	TRBJ2-7	CASSLGLASPYEQYF	TGTGCCAGCAGCCTGGGACTAGCTTCCCCCTACGAGCAGTACTTC
-	TRBV25-1	-	TRBJ1-4	CASSEYGQGNEKLFF	TGTGCCAGCAGTGAATATGGGCAGGGAAATGAAAAACTGTTTTTT
-	TRBV14	-	TRBJ2-5	CASSQDRGLIETQYF	TGTGCCAGCAGCCAAGACCGGGGCTTAATAGAGACCCAGTACTTC
few	TRBV25-1	-	TRBJ1-3	CASSEFNSGNTIYF	TGTGCCAGCAGTGAATTCAACTCTGGAAACACCATATATTTT
few	TRBV1	-	TRBJ2-7	CTSSQDRNSVSYEQYF	TGCACCAGCAGCCAAGATCGGAACAGCGTTTCCTACGAGCAGTACTTC
few	TRBV3-1/TRBV3-2	TRBD2	TRBJ2-5	CASSQPAGGETQYF	TGTGCCAGCAGCCAACCAGCGGGAGGGGAGACCCAGTACTTC
-	TRBV5-6	-	TRBJ1-1	CASTMGDARGTEAFF	TGTGCCAGCACCATGGGGGACGCTAGGGGCACTGAAGCTTTCTTT
-	TRBV2	-	TRBJ2-7	CASSETAYEQYF	TGTGCCAGCAGTGAAACAGCCTACGAGCAGTACTTC
-	TRBV29-1	TRBD2	TRBJ2-1	CSGLTLLGLAGSAPGGQFF	TGCAGCGGTCTCACCCTTCTCGGACTAGCGGGATCAGCCCCTGGGGGGCAGTTCTTC
-	TRBV18	-	TRBJ1-1	CASSRGTNSANTEAFF	TGTGCCAGCTCCCGGGGGACGAATTCCGCGAACACTGAAGCTTTCTTT
-	TRBV29-1	-	TRBJ2-1	CSVSFSSYNEQFF	TGCAGCGTTTCGTTCAGCTCCTACAATGAGCAGTTCTTC
few	TRBV5-5	-	TRBJ1-2	CASSLTESFYGYTF	TGTGCCAGCAGCTTGACCGAATCTTTTTATGGCTACACCTTC
once	TRBV3-1/TRBV3-2	-	TRBJ2-3	CASRTGDTQYF	TGTGCCAGCAGGACTGGGGATACGCAGTATTTT
-	TRBV11-2	-	TRBJ2-5	CASSHRTISMETQYF	TGTGCCAGCAGCCACCGGACCATCAGTATGGAGACCCAGTACTTC
-	TRBV19	TRBD1	TRBJ2-7	CASSSAGTGVASEQYF	TGTGCCAGTAGTTCCGCCGGGACAGGGGTGGCTAGCGAGCAGTACTTC
-	TRBV4-2	-	TRBJ2-5	CASSQETSLQETQYF	TGTGCCAGCAGCCAAGAAACTAGTCTTCAAGAGACCCAGTACTTC
once	TRBV6-5	TRBD1	TRBJ2-5	CASVRRDRAETQYF	TGTGCCAGCGTCCGTAGGGACAGAGCAGAGACCCAGTACTTC
-	TRBV3-1/TRBV3-2	TRBD1	TRBJ1-5	CASNTGQGRTGNQPQHF	TGTGCCAGCAATACGGGACAGGGGCGGACTGGCAATCAGCCCCAGCATTTT
few	TRBV18	-	TRBJ2-7	CASSPGGTYEQYF	TGTGCCAGCTCACCCGGTGGGACCTACGAGCAGTACTTC
few	TRBV19	-	TRBJ1-5	CASSMDSFGNQPQHF	TGTGCCAGTAGTATGGACAGTTTCGGCAATCAGCCCCAGCATTTT
few	TRBV5-6	TRBD2	TRBJ2-1	CASSFLAVYNEQFF	TGTGCCAGCAGCTTTCTAGCGGTATACAATGAGCAGTTCTTC
-	TRBV5-1	TRBD2	TRBJ2-1	CASSPGGWEQFF	TGCGCCAGCAGCCCGGGGGGTTGGGAGCAGTTCTTC
-	TRBV2	-	TRBJ1-4	CASSAGTTNEKLFF	TGTGCCAGCAGTGCCGGAACAACTAATGAAAAACTGTTTTTT
-	TRBV4-1	-	TRBJ1-2	CASSQEVAVLRVGGYTF	TGCGCCAGCAGCCAAGAAGTGGCCGTTTTGCGGGTTGGTGGCTACACCTTC
few	TRBV10-3	TRBD1	TRBJ1-2	CAISLTGSVYGYTF	TGTGCCATCAGTTTGACAGGGTCGGTCTATGGCTACACCTTC
-	TRBV7-9	TRBD2	TRBJ2-1	CASSEGLAEGNEQFF	TGTGCCAGCAGCGAGGGACTAGCGGAGGGGAATGAGCAGTTCTTC
-	TRBV5-5	TRBD2	TRBJ2-5	CASSLLTSGSPLQETQYF	TGTGCCAGCAGCCTGCTGACTAGCGGGAGCCCACTCCAAGAGACCCAGTACTTC
-	TRBV2	-	TRBJ2-6	CASSPIIGQISGANVLTF	TGTGCCAGCAGTCCGATTATAGGACAGATTTCTGGGGCCAACGTCCTGACTTTC
few	TRBV15	-	TRBJ2-2	CATSRDGYGELFF	TGTGCCACCAGCAGAGACGGATACGGGGAGCTGTTTTTT
-	TRBV2	TRBD2	TRBJ2-3	CASSPLERGYTDTQYF	TGTGCCAGCAGCCCCCTGGAGCGGGGGTACACAGATACGCAGTATTTT
-	TRBV25-1	TRBD1	TRBJ2-2	CASRGQANTGELFF	TGTGCCAGCCGAGGACAGGCGAACACCGGGGAGCTGTTTTTT
-	TRBV6-5	TRBD2	TRBJ2-1	CASKGLAGIYNEQFF	TGTGCCAGCAAGGGACTAGCGGGGATCTACAATGAGCAGTTCTTC
-	TRBV5-4	TRBD1	TRBJ2-6	CASSPDVGQNSGANVLTF	TGTGCCAGCAGCCCGGACGTGGGACAGAACTCTGGGGCCAACGTCCTGACTTTC
-	TRBV5-1	TRBD2	TRBJ2-3	CASSSGRWEGRADTQYF	TGCGCCAGCAGCTCGGGGCGGTGGGAGGGCCGGGCAGATACGCAGTATTTT
-	TRBV30	-	TRBJ2-1	CAWSVHRRRGGYNEQFF	TGTGCCTGGAGTGTACATCGCCGGCGGGGTGGGTACAATGAGCAGTTCTTC
-	TRBV7-9	-	TRBJ2-7	CASSSPYEQYF	TGTGCCAGCAGCTCCCCTTACGAGCAGTACTTC
few	TRBV5-1	-	TRBJ2-7	CASSLAGGPLISYEQYF	TGCGCCAGCAGCTTGGCCGGTGGACCCTTAATCTCCTACGAGCAGTACTTC
once	TRBV6-5	-	TRBJ1-2	CASRTDRNYGYTF	TGTGCCAGCAGGACTGACAGAAACTATGGCTACACCTTC
-	TRBV18	-	TRBJ1-2	CASSEDSRYGYTF	TGTGCCAGCTCAGAGGACAGCCGCTATGGCTACACCTTC
-	TRBV5-4	TRBD1	TRBJ2-1	CASSSRTGSSYNEQFF	TGTGCCAGCAGCTCACGGACAGGGAGCTCCTACAATGAGCAGTTCTTC
-	TRBV6-2/TRBV6-3	-	TRBJ2-5	CASSNLGTPHSETQYF	TGTGCCAGCAGTAATTTAGGGACTCCTCATTCGGAGACCCAGTACTTC
-	TRBV6-5	-	TRBJ2-3	CASMGWINTQYF	TGTGCCAGCATGGGGTGGATCAATACGCAGTATTTT
-	TRBV3-1/TRBV3-2	-	TRBJ1-1	CASSRGIPSRAEAFF	TGTGCCAGCAGTCGAGGAATCCCTTCAAGGGCTGAAGCTTTCTTT
-	TRBV6-6	TRBD1	TRBJ1-5	CASSDRVWGNQPQHF	TGTGCCAGCAGTGACAGGGTCTGGGGCAATCAGCCCCAGCATTTT
few	TRBV7-9	-	TRBJ1-3	CASSRTEHPSSGNTIYF	TGTGCCAGCAGCAGGACCGAACACCCTTCCTCTGGAAACACCATATATTTT
-	TRBV19	-	TRBJ1-1	CASSAGLTGNTEAFF	TGTGCCAGTAGTGCGGGTCTAACAGGGAATACTGAAGCTTTCTTT
-	TRBV3-1/TRBV3-2	-	TRBJ2-1	CASSQDAARLGEQFF	TGTGCCAGCAGCCAAGATGCGGCCAGACTTGGTGAGCAGTTCTTC
few	TRBV21-1	-	TRBJ1-6	CASSKRWTHTSPLHF	TGTGCCAGCAGCAAACGTTGGACCCATACTTCACCCCTCCACTTT
-	TRBV5-1	TRBD2	TRBJ2-1	CASGIAGEREQFF	TGCGCCAGCGGAATAGCGGGAGAAAGGGAGCAGTTCTTC
-	TRBV19	-	TRBJ1-5	CASSIAGFSNQPQHF	TGTGCCAGTAGTATAGCTGGGTTTAGCAATCAGCCCCAGCATTTT
few	TRBV7-9	TRBD1	TRBJ2-7	CASRTGGPSYEQYF	TGTGCCAGCAGAACAGGGGGACCATCCTACGAGCAGTACTTC
-	TRBV27	TRBD1	TRBJ2-7	CASSTWTGVYEQYF	TGTGCCAGCAGTACTTGGACAGGGGTTTACGAGCAGTACTTC